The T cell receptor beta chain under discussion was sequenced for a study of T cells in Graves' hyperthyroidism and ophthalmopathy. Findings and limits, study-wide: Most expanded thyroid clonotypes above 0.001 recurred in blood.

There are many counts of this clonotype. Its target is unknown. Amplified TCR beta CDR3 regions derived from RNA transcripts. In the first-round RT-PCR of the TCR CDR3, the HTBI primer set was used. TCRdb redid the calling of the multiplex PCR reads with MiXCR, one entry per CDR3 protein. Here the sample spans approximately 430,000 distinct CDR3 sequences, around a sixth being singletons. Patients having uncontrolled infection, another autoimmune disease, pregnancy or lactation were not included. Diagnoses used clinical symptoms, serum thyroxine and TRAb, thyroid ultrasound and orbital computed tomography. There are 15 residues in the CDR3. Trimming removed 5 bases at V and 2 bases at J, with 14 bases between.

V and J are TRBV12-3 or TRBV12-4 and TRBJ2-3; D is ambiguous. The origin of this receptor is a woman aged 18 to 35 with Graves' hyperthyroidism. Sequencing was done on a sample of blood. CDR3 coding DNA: TGTGCCAGCAGTGAAAGAGCACGACCCACAGATACGCAGTATTTT. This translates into CASSERARPTDTQYF.